What follows is one T cell receptor (beta chain) and its context. Its antigen is as yet unknown. The data stem from a study of OX40 agonist ivuxolimab in advanced cancers. Study overall: Patients received ivuxolimab, an agonistic anti-OX40 (CD134) antibody. Three patients got partial responses; one had hepatocellular carcinoma and two had cutaneous melanoma.

Sequencing used immunoSEQ multiplex PCR; TCRdb keeps in-frame clones, though not all of them. This sample has about 94,000 clones, with approximately 90% found just once. In germline, CDR1 is LNHNV, CDR2 YYDKDF (reference sequence). V lost 1 base to trimming and J lost 1 base, with 8 bases between them. The CDR3 is 15 residues long. Study-wide results and caveats: The 0.1-3.0 mg/kg partial responders had among the lowest clonal expansion. Expanded clones were, on average, more numerous in CD8+ T cells than in CD4+.

This sequence joins TRBV15 and TRBJ1-3, with a tentative D call TRBD1 (5 bases). The input for sequencing was CD4+ or CD8+ T cells sorted from blood, taken in a trial of the OX40 agonist ivuxolimab. This TCR was sampled from an adult with an advanced solid tumor such as melanoma, head and neck, liver or kidney cancer. The CDR3 spells CATSRGRASGNTIYF. The CDR3 nucleotides read TGTGCCACCAGCAGAGGCAGGGCTTCTGGAAACACCATATATTTT.